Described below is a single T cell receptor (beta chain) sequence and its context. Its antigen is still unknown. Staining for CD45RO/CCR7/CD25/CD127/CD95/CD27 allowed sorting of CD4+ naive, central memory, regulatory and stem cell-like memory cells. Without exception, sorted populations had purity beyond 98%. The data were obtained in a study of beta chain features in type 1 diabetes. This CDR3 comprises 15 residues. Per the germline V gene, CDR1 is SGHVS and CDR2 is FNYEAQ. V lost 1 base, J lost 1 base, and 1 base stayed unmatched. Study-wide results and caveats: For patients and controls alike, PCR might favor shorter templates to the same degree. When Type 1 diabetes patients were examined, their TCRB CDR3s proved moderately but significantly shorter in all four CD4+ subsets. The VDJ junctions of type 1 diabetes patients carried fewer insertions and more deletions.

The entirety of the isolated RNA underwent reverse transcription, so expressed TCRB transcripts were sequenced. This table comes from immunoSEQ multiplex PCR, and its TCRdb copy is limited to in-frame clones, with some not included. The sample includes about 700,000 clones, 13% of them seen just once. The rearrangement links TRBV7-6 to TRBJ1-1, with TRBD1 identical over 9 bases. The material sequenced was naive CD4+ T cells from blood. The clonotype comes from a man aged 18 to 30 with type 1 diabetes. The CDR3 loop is CASSLVTGGNTEAFF. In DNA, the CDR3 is TGTGCCAGCAGCTTAGTGACAGGGGGGAACACTGAAGCTTTCTTT. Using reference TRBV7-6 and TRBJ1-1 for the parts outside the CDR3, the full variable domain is GAGVSQSPRYKVTKRGQDVALRCDPISGHVSLYWYRQALGQGPEFLTYFNYEAQQDKSGLPNDRFSAERPEGSISTLTIQRTEQRDSAMYRCASSLVTGGNTEAFFGQGTRLTVV.